The rows below give T cell receptor beta chains drawn from one sample of a study of CD8 T cells in Susac syndrome. TCRdb reprocessed the immunoSEQ multiplex PCR reads with MiXCR, giving one entry per CDR3 protein. Of 130,000 to 150,000 distinct CDR3 sequences listed, approximately 93% are singletons. Sequenced material: CD4+ T cells from PBMCs. The origin of the receptors is a human donor in good health. Both conserved end residues are part of each CDR3. D genes are given only for firm matches. Where a row states a size, it is once, few, many or the class of an expanded clone; other rows omit it.

d_gene	v_gene	abundance	j_gene	CDR3aa	CDR3nt
NA	TRBV30	NA	TRBJ1-2	CAWSAGDSLGYTF	TGTGCCTGGAGTGCAGGGGATTCTCTCGGCTACACCTTC
TRBD1	TRBV11-3	once	TRBJ2-3	CASSLTGGDTQYF	TGTGCCAGCAGCTTAACAGGGGGAGATACGCAGTATTTT
TRBD2	TRBV24-1	NA	TRBJ2-4	CATSDSGLAGAKNIQYF	TGTGCCACCAGTGACTCGGGGCTAGCGGGAGCCAAAAACATTCAGTACTTC
TRBD2	TRBV20-1	once	TRBJ2-7	CSAPTSGSISYEQYF	TGCAGTGCTCCGACTAGCGGGAGTATCTCCTACGAGCAGTACTTC
NA	TRBV5-1	NA	TRBJ2-7	CASSLAGGGTPYEQYF	TGCGCCAGCAGCTTGGCCGGGGGTGGGACGCCCTACGAGCAGTACTTC
NA	TRBV7-3	NA	TRBJ1-1	CASSLFPGGDTEAFF	TGTGCCAGCAGCTTATTCCCAGGAGGGGACACTGAAGCTTTCTTT
TRBD1	TRBV6-5	NA	TRBJ1-5	CASSSGQGVNQPQHF	TGTGCCAGCAGTTCCGGACAGGGTGTAAATCAGCCCCAGCATTTT
NA	TRBV20-1	NA	TRBJ2-1	CSARDHRAGLQFF	TGCAGTGCTAGAGATCACCGGGCGGGACTTCAGTTCTTC
TRBD2	TRBV10-3	NA	TRBJ2-6	CAISELLAGVAGANVLTF	TGTGCCATCAGTGAGTTACTAGCGGGAGTCGCTGGGGCCAACGTCCTGACTTTC
NA	TRBV6-2/TRBV6-3	NA	TRBJ1-1	CASRTGPGQPKNEAFF	TGTGCCAGCAGAACGGGACCGGGACAACCCAAGAATGAAGCTTTCTTT
TRBD2	TRBV10-3	NA	TRBJ2-1	CAISEASGSSYNEQFF	TGTGCCATCAGTGAGGCTAGCGGGAGCTCCTACAATGAGCAGTTCTTC
NA	TRBV29-1	NA	TRBJ2-5	CSLGEETQYF	TGCAGCCTTGGAGAGGAGACCCAGTACTTC
TRBD2	TRBV5-1	NA	TRBJ2-3	CASSAGLALYTQYF	TGCGCCAGCAGCGCGGGACTAGCGCTGTATACGCAGTATTTT
NA	TRBV5-1	once	TRBJ1-1	CASSLAPGENTEAFF	TGCGCCAGCAGCTTGGCTCCAGGCGAGAACACTGAAGCTTTCTTT
TRBD2	TRBV29-1	NA	TRBJ2-5	CSVGLAGGPETQYF	TGCAGCGTTGGACTAGCGGGAGGGCCAGAGACCCAGTACTTC
NA	TRBV6-5	few	TRBJ1-1	CASSYRQLNTEAFF	TGTGCCAGCAGTTACCGACAGTTGAACACTGAAGCTTTCTTT
NA	TRBV7-7	NA	TRBJ2-1	CASSRNGGHEQFF	TGTGCTAGCAGCCGGAATGGTGGCCATGAGCAGTTCTTC
NA	TRBV5-1	NA	TRBJ2-1	CASSLARVNEQFF	TGCGCCAGCAGTTTGGCTAGAGTCAATGAGCAGTTCTTC
NA	TRBV5-5	NA	TRBJ1-1	CASRSGVTEAFF	TGTGCCAGCAGGTCAGGGGTAACTGAAGCTTTCTTT
TRBD1	TRBV28	NA	TRBJ1-2	CASSSSGTGGDGGYTF	TGTGCCAGCAGTTCCTCCGGGACAGGGGGTGATGGTGGCTACACCTTC
NA	TRBV6-1	NA	TRBJ2-7	CASSEGDEQYF	TGTGCCAGCAGTGAAGGGGACGAGCAGTACTTC
NA	TRBV5-4	NA	TRBJ2-7	CASSLGLGSPNEQYF	TGTGCCAGCAGCTTGGGACTAGGAAGTCCCAACGAGCAGTACTTC
TRBD2	TRBV3-1	NA	TRBJ2-1	CASSQLAGVGGNEQFF	TGTGCCAGCAGCCAATTAGCGGGAGTGGGTGGCAATGAGCAGTTCTTC
NA	TRBV19	NA	TRBJ1-5	CASSEIKVRQPNQPQHF	TGTGCCAGTAGTGAAATTAAAGTCAGACAGCCAAATCAGCCCCAGCATTTT
NA	TRBV5-6	once	TRBJ1-2	CASSSHRIDGYTF	TGTGCCAGCAGCTCTCACCGTATTGATGGCTACACCTTC
TRBD1	TRBV30	NA	TRBJ2-7	CAWDRVGEQYF	TGTGCCTGGGACAGGGTAGGCGAGCAGTACTTC
NA	TRBV6-6	NA	TRBJ1-5	CASSYSFVELTQPQHF	TGTGCCAGCAGTTACTCCTTTGTTGAGCTCACCCAGCCCCAGCATTTT
TRBD1	TRBV20-1	NA	TRBJ2-7	CSAMAGQGLYEQYF	TGCAGTGCTATGGCGGGACAGGGACTCTACGAGCAGTACTTC
NA	TRBV11-2	NA	TRBJ2-3	CASSLWRDTQYF	TGTGCCAGCAGCTTATGGAGAGATACGCAGTATTTT
NA	TRBV6-1	NA	TRBJ1-1	CASTPPGTWQAFF	TGTGCCAGCACCCCACCCGGGACTTGGCAAGCTTTCTTT
NA	TRBV5-1	NA	TRBJ2-7	CASSRGAPTYEQYF	TGCGCCAGCAGCAGGGGGGCCCCCACCTACGAGCAGTACTTC
NA	TRBV18	NA	TRBJ1-1	CASTRKGSDTEAFF	TGTGCCAGCACCCGAAAAGGGTCGGACACTGAAGCTTTCTTT
NA	TRBV18	NA	TRBJ2-2	CASSPGKTGELFF	TGTGCCAGCTCACCAGGGAAAACCGGGGAGCTGTTTTTT
NA	TRBV5-1	NA	TRBJ1-5	CASSLGGDQPQHF	TGTGCCAGCAGCTTGGGGGGTGATCAGCCCCAGCATTTT
TRBD2	TRBV19	once	TRBJ2-5	CASPREREETQYF	TGTGCCAGCCCGCGGGAGCGCGAAGAGACCCAGTACTTC
NA	TRBV7-2	once	TRBJ1-2	CASGIFSGANGYTF	TGTGCCAGCGGTATCTTTTCGGGCGCAAATGGCTACACCTTC
TRBD2	TRBV19	NA	TRBJ2-7	CASSKGYGTSGYEQYF	TGTGCCAGTAGTAAGGGGTATGGGACTAGCGGTTACGAGCAGTACTTC
NA	TRBV20-1	NA	TRBJ2-7	CSALRGGSLSSYEQYF	TGCAGTGCTCTAAGGGGAGGATCTTTGAGCTCCTACGAGCAGTACTTC
NA	TRBV12-3/TRBV12-4	NA	TRBJ1-1	CASRPTGGTEAFF	TGTGCCAGCAGGCCCACAGGAGGGACTGAAGCTTTCTTT
TRBD2	TRBV6-2/TRBV6-3	NA	TRBJ2-1	CASSDRLAQSSYNEQFF	TGTGCCAGCAGTGACCGACTAGCGCAAAGCTCCTACAATGAGCAGTTCTTC
NA	TRBV24-1	once	TRBJ2-1	CATSDPATEGNEQFF	TGTGCCACCAGTGATCCAGCGACTGAGGGCAATGAGCAGTTCTTC
NA	TRBV5-1	NA	TRBJ1-3	CASSLEAPGNTIYF	TGCGCCAGCAGCTTGGAGGCACCCGGAAACACCATATATTTT
NA	TRBV30	NA	TRBJ2-4	CAWSVRINIAKNIQYF	TGTGCCTGGAGTGTACGAATAAACATAGCCAAAAACATTCAGTACTTC
NA	TRBV24-1	NA	TRBJ2-1	CATSEGGGRRSYNEQFF	TGTGCCACCAGTGAGGGCGGAGGGCGCCGGTCCTACAATGAGCAGTTCTTC
NA	TRBV4-1	once	TRBJ1-4	CASSQRTVNEKLFF	TGCGCCAGCAGCCAAAGGACAGTTAATGAAAAACTGTTTTTT
NA	TRBV12-3/TRBV12-4	NA	TRBJ1-3	CASSLTGNTIYF	TGTGCCAGCAGTTTAACCGGAAACACCATATATTTT
NA	TRBV19	NA	TRBJ1-2	CASSVSNGYTF	TGTGCCAGTAGTGTGAGCAATGGCTACACCTTC
NA	TRBV19	NA	TRBJ2-7	CASKGASPGEQYF	TGTGCCAGTAAGGGCGCGAGTCCCGGAGAGCAGTACTTC
NA	TRBV15	NA	TRBJ1-2	CATSRGITGFYGYTF	TGTGCCACCAGCAGGGGAATCACAGGGTTCTATGGCTACACCTTC
TRBD2	TRBV19	once	TRBJ2-3	CASSMLADF	TGTGCCAGTAGTATGCTAGCGGACTTT
NA	TRBV18	NA	TRBJ2-1	CASSPPNEGKEQFF	TGTGCCAGCTCACCACCGAATGAGGGTAAAGAGCAGTTCTTC
NA	TRBV7-9	NA	TRBJ2-7	CASSLSGYEQYF	TGTGCCAGCAGCTTATCAGGCTACGAGCAGTACTTC
TRBD2	TRBV18	NA	TRBJ2-7	CASSPPLAVSYEQYF	TGTGCCAGCTCACCACCCCTAGCGGTGTCCTACGAGCAGTACTTC
TRBD2	TRBV9	NA	TRBJ2-7	CASSSSGRRGEQYF	TGTGCCAGCAGCTCAAGCGGGAGAAGGGGCGAGCAGTACTTC
NA	TRBV20-1	once	TRBJ2-1	CSARNPQVNEQFF	TGCAGTGCTAGAAACCCCCAGGTTAATGAGCAGTTCTTC
TRBD2	TRBV20-1	NA	TRBJ2-1	CSARGLAGVYNEQFF	TGCAGTGCTAGGGGACTAGCGGGAGTCTACAATGAGCAGTTCTTC
NA	TRBV12-3/TRBV12-4	once	TRBJ2-7	CASSAPTGSDEQYF	TGTGCCAGCAGTGCTCCCACAGGGTCGGACGAGCAGTACTTC
TRBD2	TRBV6-2/TRBV6-3	NA	TRBJ2-1	CASRVAGGNNEQFF	TGTGCCAGCCGAGTAGCGGGAGGGAACAATGAGCAGTTCTTC
NA	TRBV7-9	NA	TRBJ2-5	CASSFEQETQYF	TGTGCCAGCAGCTTTGAGCAAGAGACCCAGTACTTC
TRBD1	TRBV7-8	NA	TRBJ1-5	CASSFGQENQPQHF	TGTGCCAGCAGTTTCGGACAGGAGAATCAGCCCCAGCATTTT